The rows below give T cell receptor beta chains drawn from one sample of a study of blood T cell repertoires in COVID-19. Produced via immunoSEQ multiplex PCR; TCRdb's table is partial and in-frame only. The sample contains some 42,000 clones, 90% of which appear only once. Sequences were obtained from peripheral blood. All receptors derive from a middle-aged man with active COVID-19. Both conserved end residues are part of each CDR3. The D gene is left open where the match is weak.

v_call	j_call	d_call	cdr3_aa
TRBV6-5	TRBJ1-2	TRBD1	CATSPRDRVHGYTF
TRBV24-1	TRBJ1-5	.	CATSVIDTARGKTQHF
TRBV27	TRBJ1-5	TRBD1	CASSYRGLGGNQPQHF
TRBV3-1/TRBV3-2	TRBJ1-2	TRBD1	CASSQASGQAWGYTF
TRBV10-3	TRBJ2-3	TRBD1	CAIRGQGGTDTQYF
TRBV3-1/TRBV3-2	TRBJ2-2	.	CASGGQGDGTGELFF
TRBV18	TRBJ2-7	.	CASSPIPGHRDYEQYF
TRBV2	TRBJ2-7	.	CASSDAASVRGEQYF
TRBV6-5	TRBJ1-3	.	CASSYSRGTGNTIYF
TRBV2	TRBJ2-1	.	CASLRVSYNEQFF
TRBV4-2	TRBJ2-7	TRBD2	CASSQDSGTSRSYEQYF
TRBV27	TRBJ1-6	.	CASSFSRAGDSPLHF
TRBV4-1	TRBJ1-1	.	CASSQEGNMAGTEAFF
TRBV7-2	TRBJ1-4	.	CASSFPQGRVEKLFF
TRBV19	TRBJ1-5	.	CASSIAGGLGDQPQHF
TRBV5-5	TRBJ1-5	.	CASSHNRTGRNSNQPQHF
TRBV5-1	TRBJ1-6	TRBD1	CASSSGQSNSPLHF
TRBV12-3/TRBV12-4	TRBJ2-7	.	CASSQNTNYEQYF
TRBV6-5	TRBJ2-2	TRBD1	CASKTGRAVTGELFF
TRBV14	TRBJ1-1	.	CASSLTGRSTEAFF
TRBV7-7	TRBJ2-5	TRBD2	CASSLGLAGRETQYF
TRBV7-9	TRBJ2-6	.	CASSLVGGYVSGANVLTF
TRBV2	TRBJ2-7	TRBD1	CASRRTDRVYEQYF
TRBV15	TRBJ1-5	.	CATSFRQGNQPQHF
TRBV5-1	TRBJ2-3	.	CASSRGDSLLSTDTQYF
TRBV5-5	TRBJ2-7	TRBD1	CASTWGTGPYEQYF
TRBV6-1	TRBJ2-7	TRBD1	CASSEKPDGTGAQYF